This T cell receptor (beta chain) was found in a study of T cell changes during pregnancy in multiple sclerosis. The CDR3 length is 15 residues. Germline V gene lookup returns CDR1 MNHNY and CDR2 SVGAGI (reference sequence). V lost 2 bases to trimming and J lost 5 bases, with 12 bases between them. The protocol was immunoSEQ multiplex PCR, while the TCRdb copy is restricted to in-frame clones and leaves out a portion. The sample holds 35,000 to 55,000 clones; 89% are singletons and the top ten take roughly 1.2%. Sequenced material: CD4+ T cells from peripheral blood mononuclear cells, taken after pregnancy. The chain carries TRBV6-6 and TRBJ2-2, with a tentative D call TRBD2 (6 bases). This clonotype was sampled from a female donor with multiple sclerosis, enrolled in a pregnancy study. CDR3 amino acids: CASSYPGAGTGELFF. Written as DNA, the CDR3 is TGTGCCAGCAGTTACCCGGGAGCAGGTACCGGGGAGCTGTTTTTT.